A single sample is the source of the 24 T cell receptor beta chains below, sequenced in a study of shared clonotypes between healthy human individuals. Positive CCR7 selection of CD45RO-negative cells yielded the naive CD8 cells, and terminally differentiated effector memory CD45RA+ cells were excluded. Repertoires were generated with immunoSEQ multiplex PCR, while TCRdb's copy carries only in-frame clones and drops some. In the table there are a few million clones, around 95% of which are singletons. Sequencing was performed on naive CD8+ T cells from PBMCs. These receptors were obtained from a man aged 18 to 29 in good health. Some clones in this sample may be carry-over from other donors' samples.

CDR3 nucleotides: TGCGCCAGCAGCCAAGATGGAGTTTCACCGCCTCAGTACTTC. Amino acids: CASSQDGVSPPQYF. This chain links TRBV4-3 with TRBJ2-5; D gene ambiguous. The CDR3 spans 14 residues. CDR1 LGHNA and CDR2 YSLEER come from the germline V gene. Deletions cut 0 bases from V and 11 bases from J, with 16 bases between.

The V call is TRBV19, the J call TRBJ2-1; 11 bases are shared with TRBD2. Germline CDR1 and CDR2: LNHDA and SQIVND (reference sequence). V was pared by 5 bases and J by 4 bases, with 4 bases of the junction left unmatched. The CDR3 spans 15 residues. This CDR3 is CASSATSGEYNEQFF. CDR3 DNA sequence: TGTGCCAGTAGTGCGACTAGCGGGGAATACAATGAGCAGTTCTTC. Based on the CDR3 plus reference TRBV19 and TRBJ2-1, the full variable domain is DGGITQSPKYLFRKEGQNVTLSCEQNLNHDAMYWYRQDPGQGLRLIYYSQIVNDFQKGDIAEGYSVSREKKESFPLTVTSAQKNPTAFYLCASSATSGEYNEQFFGPGTRLTVL.

Written as DNA, the CDR3 is TGTGCCACGACAAGAGACAGTAACGAGCAGTACTTC. Protein: CATTRDSNEQYF. The chain employs TRBV2 and TRBJ2-7; D may be TRBD1 (5 bases). This CDR3 spans 12 amino acids. Per germline, CDR1 SNHLY and CDR2 FYNNEI. V shed 10 bases and J shed 5 bases, with 15 bases lying between them.

The genes are TRBV28 and TRBJ2-7; TRBD2 aligns across 7 bases. Germline V lookup: CDR1 MDHEN, CDR2 SYDVKM. CDR3 size: 15 residues. Trimming removed 6 bases from V and 0 bases from J; junction bases left unmatched: 8. CDR3 amino acids: CASSLGRVLSYEQYF. CDR3 DNA sequence: TGTGCCAGCAGCCTAGGGAGGGTACTCTCCTACGAGCAGTACTTC. The whole variable domain, filled in from reference TRBV28 and TRBJ2-7, reads DVKVTQSSRYLVKRTGEKVFLECVQDMDHENMFWYRQDPGLGLRLIYFSYDVKMKEKGDIPEGYSVSREKKERFSLILESASTNQTSMYLCASSLGRVLSYEQYFGPGTRLTVT.

The chain recombines TRBV11-2 with TRBJ2-7; D may correspond to TRBD1 or TRBD2 (5 bases each). V was trimmed by 3 bases and J by 5 bases, leaving 14 bases between them. The CDR3 runs to 14 residues. Per the germline V gene, CDR1 is SGHAT and CDR2 is FQNNGV. CDR3 coding DNA: TGTGCCAGCAGCTTGTGGACAAGAGGGGACGAGCAGTACTTC. Protein product: CASSLWTRGDEQYF. Full variable domain (rest looked up from reference TRBV11-2 and TRBJ2-7): EAGVAQSPRYKIIEKRQSVAFWCNPISGHATLYWYQQILGQGPKLLIQFQNNGVVDDSQLPKDRFSAERLKGVDSTLKIQPAKLEDSAVYLCASSLWTRGDEQYFGPGTRLTVT.

The chain employs TRBV5-1 and TRBJ2-1; D uncertain. Germline-derived CDR1 and CDR2 are SGHRS and YFSETQ. Trimming cost V 0 bases and J 0 bases, with 16 bases left between them. This CDR3 region has 18 residues. CDR3 region: CASSLGVATLSSYNEQFF. DNA of the CDR3: TGCGCCAGCAGCTTGGGGGTGGCGACTTTGAGCTCCTACAATGAGCAGTTCTTC.

V usage is TRBV6-1 and J usage is TRBJ2-3; 9 bases map to TRBD2. The CDR3 contains 18 residues. CDR1 MNHNS and CDR2 SASEGT come from the germline V gene. V lost 4 bases to trimming and J lost 3 bases; unmatched junction nucleotides: 14. The CDR3 is CASSVSAGVAGDTDTQYF. CDR3 sequence (DNA): TGTGCCAGCAGTGTAAGTGCGGGAGTAGCGGGAGATACAGATACGCAGTATTTT.

Points on this clone: The same CDR3 also results from other DNA sequences found in this sample. The V call is TRBV28, the J call TRBJ1-1, with D maybe TRBD1 (6 bases). Germline-derived CDR1 and CDR2 are MDHEN and SYDVKM. Trimming removed 3 bases at V and 4 bases at J, with 9 bases between. The CDR3 contains 13 residues. The chain's CDR3 is CASSLGGGTEAFF. The DNA for the CDR3 is TGTGCCAGCAGTTTGGGGGGCGGCACTGAAGCTTTCTTT.

The chain links TRBV6-1 to TRBJ2-7; possible D gene TRBD2, 6 bases. The CDR3 totals 14 residues. CDR1 MNHNS and CDR2 SASEGT come from the germline V gene. Trimming left V 4 bases short and J 0 bases short, with 10 bases between. The CDR3 coding sequence is TGTGCCAGCAGTGGGGGACTGAACTCCTACGAGCAGTACTTC. Encoded protein: CASSGGLNSYEQYF.

J is TRBJ1-1 and V is TRBV7-9; D possibly corresponds to TRBD1 (5 bases). The CDR3 has 17 residues. V dropped 1 base and J dropped 2 bases, with 17 bases sitting between them. Looked up from germline, CDR1 is SEHNR and CDR2 is FQNEAQ (reference sequence). The CDR3 DNA sequence: TGTGCCAGCAGCTTAGGGGATTGGCGGACACTTAACACTGAAGCTTTCTTT. It codes for CASSLGDWRTLNTEAFF. Complete variable domain (other parts from reference TRBV7-9 and TRBJ1-1): DTGVSQNPRHKITKRGQNVTFRCDPISEHNRLYWYRQTLGQGPEFLTYFQNEAQLEKSRLLSDRFSAERPKGSFSTLEIQRTEQGDSAMYLCASSLGDWRTLNTEAFFGQGTRLTVV.

V gene TRBV4-1 combines with J gene TRBJ2-7; TRBD1 matches 9 bases. This CDR3 comprises 16 residues. J gave up 1 base and V 0 bases, and 4 bases lay outside the gene matches. The germline V gene encodes CDR1 MGHRA and CDR2 YSYEKL. The CDR3 coding sequence is TGCGCCAGCAGCCAAGATGACAGGGGGGCATCCTACGAGCAGTACTTC. The encoded protein is CASSQDDRGASYEQYF.

This chain uses TRBV7-3 with TRBJ2-7; 7 bases match TRBD1. The V and J ends lost 5 bases and 5 bases, in that order; junction bases with no gene match: 12. Germline assignment: CDR1 SGHTA and CDR2 FQGTGA. CDR3 size: 15 residues. The DNA for the CDR3 is TGTGCCAGCAGCCCGGTCGGGACAGTCGATCACGAGCAGTACTTC. Protein product: CASSPVGTVDHEQYF.

This clone was observed a handful of times. V is TRBV6-1 and J is TRBJ1-1, with D perhaps TRBD1 (6 bases). This CDR3 is 14 amino acids long. Trimming pared 3 bases from V and 5 bases from J, leaving 13 bases between. Germline assignment: CDR1 MNHNS and CDR2 SASEGT. CDR3 bases: TGTGCCAGCAGTGAGGGGACACTCGGGACTGAAGCTTTCTTT. It is translated as CASSEGTLGTEAFF.

The rearrangement joins TRBV27 to TRBJ2-5; 9 bases align to TRBD2. Germline V gene sequence: CDR1 MNHEY, CDR2 SMNVEV (reference sequence). The J segment lost 2 bases and the V segment lost 8 bases, leaving 12 bases of the junction unmatched. The CDR3 is 16 residues long. The CDR3 loop reads CASSRSSGDQQETQYF. For the CDR3, the DNA is TGTGCCAGCTCGAGGTCTAGCGGGGACCAACAAGAGACCCAGTACTTC.

The chain combines TRBV15 with TRBJ1-4; perhaps TRBD1 as D (5 bases). CDR3 size: 16 residues. Germline CDR1 reads LNHNV; CDR2 reads YYDKDF (reference sequence). Trimming took 3 bases from V and 3 from J, leaving 14 bases between them. CDR3 protein: CATSSRAGVPNEKLFF. The CDR3 DNA sequence: TGTGCCACCAGCAGCCGGGCGGGGGTCCCTAATGAAAAACTGTTTTTT.

This clone showed up just once. The chain uses TRBV5-8 and TRBJ1-2, with 9 positions matching TRBD1. The CDR3 has 16 residues. Germline V gene data show CDR1 as SGHTS and CDR2 as YDEGEE. V shed 3 bases and J 8 bases; nucleotides not matched to a gene: 14. The DNA of the CDR3 is TGTGCCAGCAGCTCCCCATATAGGACAGGGGTGGTCGGCTACACCTTC. This encodes CASSSPYRTGVVGYTF.

The chain combines TRBV27 with TRBJ2-7; weak D call: TRBD2 (6 bases). The germline V gene has CDR1 MNHEY and CDR2 SMNVEV (reference sequence). V lost 2 bases to trimming and J lost 7 bases, with 12 bases between them. The CDR3 is 13 amino acids. As DNA, the CDR3 is TGTGCCAGCAGTTTAGTTGGAGGGAGGGAGCAGTACTTC. This encodes CASSLVGGREQYF.

This clone has just one count. In nucleotides, the CDR3 is TGTGCCAGCAGCCCGACTAGCGGATACCAAGAGACCCAGTACTTC. Translation gives CASSPTSGYQETQYF. The chain employs TRBV27 and TRBJ2-5; 9 positions match TRBD2. Germline V gene data show CDR1 as MNHEY and CDR2 as SMNVEV (reference sequence). The V gene end was trimmed by 6 bases and the J gene end by 0 bases; junction bases not matched to a gene: 5. This CDR3 is built from 15 residues.

The chain carries TRBV28 and TRBJ1-2; TRBD1 aligns across 8 bases. Germline V CDR1 and CDR2: MDHEN, SYDVKM. The CDR3 covers 15 residues. V lost 6 bases to trimming and J lost 8 bases; unmatched junction nucleotides: 14. CDR3 sequence reads: CASSQGAGDRRGYTF. CDR3 nucleotides: TGTGCCAGCAGCCAGGGGGCCGGGGACCGGCGAGGCTACACCTTC.

V is TRBV15 and J is TRBJ2-7, with D tentatively TRBD2 (5 bases). CDR3 length equals 14 residues. With 2 bases removed from V and 6 bases from J, the gap between germline ends came to 14 bases. Looked up from germline, CDR1 is LNHNV and CDR2 is YYDKDF (reference sequence). The CDR3 DNA reads as TGTGCCACCAGCAGAAGCGGATCTCCTGGCGAGCAGTACTTC. Protein: CATSRSGSPGEQYF.

The chain has TRBV28 and TRBJ2-1, with D possibly TRBD1 on 6 matching bases. The ends were cut back, 6 bases at V and 5 bases at J, with 23 bases in the middle. CDR3 length equals 17 residues. The germline V gene has CDR1 MDHEN and CDR2 SYDVKM. The CDR3 spells CASSVDGTPGGHNEQFF. DNA for the CDR3: TGTGCCAGCAGCGTGGACGGGACACCTGGGGGTCACAATGAGCAGTTCTTC. The variable domain in full, with the rest retrieved from reference TRBV28 and TRBJ2-1, is DVKVTQSSRYLVKRTGEKVFLECVQDMDHENMFWYRQDPGLGLRLIYFSYDVKMKEKGDIPEGYSVSREKKERFSLILESASTNQTSMYLCASSVDGTPGGHNEQFFGPGTRLTVL.

J is TRBJ2-2 and V is TRBV7-6, with unresolved D. This CDR3 contains 16 residues. In germline, CDR1 is SGHVS, CDR2 FNYEAQ. The V end lost 1 base, the J end lost 2 bases, and 11 bases lay between the germline ends. CDR3 protein: CASSLVPPSNTGELFF. DNA for the CDR3: TGTGCCAGCAGCTTAGTGCCCCCTTCTAACACCGGGGAGCTGTTTTTT.

The rearrangement joins TRBV6-1 to TRBJ1-5; D unresolved. Per the germline V gene, CDR1 is MNHNS and CDR2 is SASEGT. The CDR3 sequence is 16 residues long. V lost 3 bases and J 4 bases, leaving 16 bases between the germline ends. The CDR3 DNA is TGTGCCAGCAGTGACTTTGTGGGGAGTCGGAATCAGCCCCAGCATTTT. Its protein is CASSDFVGSRNQPQHF.

The V call is TRBV27, the J call TRBJ2-7, with TRBD1 matching over 10 bases. The length of the CDR3 is 14 residues. Trimming took 6 bases from V and 6 from J; bases not matched to a gene: 8. CDR1 is MNHEY, CDR2 SMNVEV, per germline (reference sequence). DNA of the CDR3: TGTGCCAGCAGCCTGGGACAGGGGCCTACCGAGCAGTACTTC. Its protein product is CASSLGQGPTEQYF.